This T cell receptor (beta chain) stems from a study of blood T cell repertoires in COVID-19. TCRdb's table, derived via immunoSEQ multiplex PCR, lists solely in-frame clones and lacks some. The data hold roughly 260,000 clones, with 83% observed a single time. Material for sequencing was PBMCs or T cells enriched from blood (not recorded which). This clonotype was sampled from a woman aged 40-49 years who had been exposed to COVID-19.

The CDR3 here is CASSFNIEQYF. CDR3 in DNA: TGTGCCAGCAGCTTTAATATCGAGCAGTACTTC. The chain recombines TRBV5-6 with TRBJ2-7; D ambiguous. The CDR3 contains 11 residues. From germline, CDR1 is SGHDT and CDR2 YYEEEE. Trimming left V 2 bases short and J 6 bases short, with 6 bases between.